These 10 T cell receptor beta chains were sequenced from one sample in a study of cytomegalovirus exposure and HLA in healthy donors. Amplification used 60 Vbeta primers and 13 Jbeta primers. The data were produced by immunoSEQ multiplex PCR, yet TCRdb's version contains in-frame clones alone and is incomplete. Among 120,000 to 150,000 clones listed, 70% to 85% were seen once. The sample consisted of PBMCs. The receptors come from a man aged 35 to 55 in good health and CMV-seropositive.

CDR3: CASSTNRGAYEQYF. CDR3 nucleotide sequence: TGTGCCAGTAGTACCAACAGGGGTGCCTACGAGCAGTACTTC. The V call is TRBV19, the J call TRBJ2-7; 7 bases agree with TRBD1. The CDR3 is made up of 14 amino acids. Germline V gene lookup returns CDR1 LNHDA and CDR2 SQIVND (reference sequence). Trimming at V came to 4 bases and at J to 2 bases, leaving 5 bases not matched to a gene.

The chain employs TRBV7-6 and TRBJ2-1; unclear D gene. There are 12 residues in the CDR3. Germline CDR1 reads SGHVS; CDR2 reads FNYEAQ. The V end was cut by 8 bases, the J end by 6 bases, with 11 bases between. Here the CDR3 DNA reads TGTGCCAGCGCCCCTATCCGCAATGAGCAGTTCTTC. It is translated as CASAPIRNEQFF.

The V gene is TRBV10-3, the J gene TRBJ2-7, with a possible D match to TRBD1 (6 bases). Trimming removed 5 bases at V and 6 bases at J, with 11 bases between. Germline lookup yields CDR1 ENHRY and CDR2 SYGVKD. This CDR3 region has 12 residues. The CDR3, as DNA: TGTGCCATCAGTTACACAGGGCGCGAGCAGTACTTC. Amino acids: CAISYTGREQYF.

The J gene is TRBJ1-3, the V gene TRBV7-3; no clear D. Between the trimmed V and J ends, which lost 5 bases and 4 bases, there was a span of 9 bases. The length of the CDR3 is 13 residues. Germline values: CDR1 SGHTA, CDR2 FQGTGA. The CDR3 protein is CASSQTQGNTIYF. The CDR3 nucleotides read TGTGCCAGCAGCCAGACACAGGGAAACACCATATATTTT.

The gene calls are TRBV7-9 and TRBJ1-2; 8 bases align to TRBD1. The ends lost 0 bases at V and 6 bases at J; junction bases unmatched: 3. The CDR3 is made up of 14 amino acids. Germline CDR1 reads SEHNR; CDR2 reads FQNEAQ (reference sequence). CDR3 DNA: TGTGCCAGCAGCTTAGCGTTGACAGGGGATGGCTACACCTTC. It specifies CASSLALTGDGYTF.

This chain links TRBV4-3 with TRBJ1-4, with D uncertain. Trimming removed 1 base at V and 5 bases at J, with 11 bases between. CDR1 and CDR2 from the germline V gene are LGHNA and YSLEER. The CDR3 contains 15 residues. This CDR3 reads CASSQGDSDNEKLFF. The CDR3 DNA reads TGCGCCAGCAGCCAAGGGGATAGCGACAATGAAAAACTGTTTTTT.

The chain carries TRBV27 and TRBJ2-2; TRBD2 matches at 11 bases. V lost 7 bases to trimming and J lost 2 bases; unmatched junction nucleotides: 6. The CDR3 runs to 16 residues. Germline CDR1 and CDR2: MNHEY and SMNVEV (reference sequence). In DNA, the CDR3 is TGTGCCAGCACCTATAGCGGGAGGGCCAACACCGGGGAGCTGTTTTTT. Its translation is CASTYSGRANTGELFF.

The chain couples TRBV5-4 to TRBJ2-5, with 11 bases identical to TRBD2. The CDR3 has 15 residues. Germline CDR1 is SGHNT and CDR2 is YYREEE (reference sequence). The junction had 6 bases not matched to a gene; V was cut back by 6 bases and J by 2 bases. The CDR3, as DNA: TGTGCCAGCACACGACTAGCGGGAAATCAAGAGACCCAGTACTTC. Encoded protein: CASTRLAGNQETQYF.

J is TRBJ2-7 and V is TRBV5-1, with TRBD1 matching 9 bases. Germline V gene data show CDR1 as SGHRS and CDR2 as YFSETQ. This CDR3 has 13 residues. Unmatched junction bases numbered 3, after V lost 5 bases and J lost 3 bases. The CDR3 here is CASRAGQGYEQYF. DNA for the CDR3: TGCGCCAGCAGGGCGGGACAGGGCTACGAGCAGTACTTC.

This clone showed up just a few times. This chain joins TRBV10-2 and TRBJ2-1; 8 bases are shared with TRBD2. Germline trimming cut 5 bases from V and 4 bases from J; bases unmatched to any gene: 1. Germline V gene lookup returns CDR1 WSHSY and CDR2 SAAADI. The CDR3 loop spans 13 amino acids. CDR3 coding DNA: TGCGCCAGCAGTCGCGGGGGGTACAATGAGCAGTTCTTC. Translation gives CASSRGGYNEQFF.